The rows below give T cell receptor beta chains drawn from one sample of a study of blood T cell repertoires in COVID-19. The table came from immunoSEQ multiplex PCR; TCRdb's copy has only in-frame clones and leaves some out. The sample yields about 140,000 clones, roughly 86% seen once. The source material was PBMCs or T cells enriched from blood (not recorded which). The receptors were sampled from a woman aged 45-65 years with acute COVID-19. The CDR3 runs from the conserved cysteine through the conserved F or W. Each record gives: clone size, V gene, J gene, D gene, CDR3 protein, CDR3 DNA. D genes are given only for firm matches. Not every row has a clone size; where given, it reads once, few, many or a size class.

>once|TRBV19|TRBJ2-7|TRBD2
CATSGTSGRPYEQYF
TGTGCCACCTCGGGGACTAGCGGGAGGCCCTACGAGCAGTACTTC
>once|TRBV2|TRBJ2-3|TRBD1
CASSNRDRDMRDTQYF
TGTGCCAGCAGTAACCGGGACAGGGACATGCGGGATACGCAGTATTTT
>.|TRBV6-5|TRBJ2-7|.
CASRVRGNSYEQYF
TGTGCCAGCAGAGTCAGGGGCAACTCCTACGAGCAGTACTTC
>.|TRBV5-1|TRBJ1-1|TRBD1
CASSFEGQRETFF
TGCGCCAGCAGCTTTGAGGGACAGCGCGAGACTTTCTTT
>.|TRBV19|TRBJ1-2|.
CASTRTRNYGYTF
TGTGCCAGTACTCGGACAAGAAACTATGGCTACACCTTC
>.|TRBV18|TRBJ2-7|.
CASSFSPKGGESYEQYF
TGTGCCAGCTCATTCTCACCGAAAGGGGGTGAGTCCTACGAGCAGTACTTC
>.|TRBV27|TRBJ1-1|.
CASRQDTFPTEAFF
TGTGCCAGCAGACAAGACACCTTTCCCACCGAAGCTTTCTTT
>.|TRBV15|TRBJ1-2|.
CATSEADYGYTF
TGTGCCACCAGCGAGGCCGACTATGGCTACACCTTC
>.|TRBV9|TRBJ2-1|.
CASSPTTGRRGSYNEQFF
TGTGCCAGCAGCCCTACAACCGGCCGACGCGGCTCCTACAATGAGCAGTTCTTC
>.|TRBV7-3|TRBJ2-1|TRBD2
CASSMGTSGYGQFF
TGTGCCAGCAGCATGGGGACTAGCGGCTATGGGCAGTTCTTC
>.|TRBV7-2|TRBJ2-1|TRBD2
CASSSTRLAGQSYNEQFF
TGTGCCAGCAGCTCGACCAGACTAGCGGGGCAATCCTACAATGAGCAGTTCTTC
>.|TRBV7-3|TRBJ2-3|TRBD1
CASSTSGTGFADTQYF
TGTGCCAGCAGCACCTCCGGGACAGGGTTTGCAGATACGCAGTATTTT
>.|TRBV30|TRBJ2-5|TRBD1
CAWSGQARETQYF
TGTGCCTGGAGCGGACAGGCCAGGGAGACCCAGTACTTC
>.|TRBV7-8|TRBJ2-7|TRBD1
CASNHPGTGAYEQYF
TGTGCCAGCAACCACCCCGGGACAGGCGCCTACGAGCAGTACTTC
>.|TRBV7-9|TRBJ2-4|TRBD2
CASSPWGEGPKNIQYF
TGTGCCAGCAGCCCGTGGGGGGAGGGACCCAAAAACATTCAGTACTTC
>.|TRBV30|TRBJ2-3|TRBD2
CAWSGTSGNADTQYF
TGTGCCTGGAGTGGGACTAGCGGGAATGCAGATACGCAGTATTTT
>.|TRBV24-1|TRBJ2-2|TRBD1
CATSDSGQGDTGELFF
TGTGCCACCAGTGATTCGGGACAGGGAGATACCGGGGAGCTGTTTTTT
>once|TRBV27|TRBJ2-2|.
CASSLRENTGELFF
TGTGCCAGCAGTTTGCGGGAGAACACCGGGGAGCTGTTTTTT
>.|TRBV9|TRBJ2-7|TRBD2
CASSERTSGRDEQYF
TGTGCCAGCAGCGAGAGGACTAGCGGGAGAGACGAGCAGTACTTC
>few|TRBV11-1|TRBJ2-1|TRBD2
CASSLEVAGGGNEQFF
TGTGCCAGCAGCTTAGAAGTAGCGGGAGGAGGAAATGAGCAGTTCTTC
>.|TRBV3-1/TRBV3-2|TRBJ1-2|TRBD1
CASSQQGEYGYTF
TGTGCCAGCAGCCAACAGGGGGAATATGGCTACACCTTC
>.|TRBV5-1|TRBJ2-7|.
CASSQPGTPTYEQYF
TGCGCCAGCAGCCAACCCGGGACTCCGACCTACGAGCAGTACTTC